Listed below are T cell receptor beta chains from one sample, sequenced in a study of regulatory T cells in long-lasting Graves disease. One entry per CDR3 protein results from TCRdb running MiXCR on the multiplex PCR reads. Among 350,000 to 500,000 distinct CDR3 sequences listed, around a fifth were seen once. This specimen was peripheral blood mononuclear cells (PBMCs), taken when the disease was refractory, from a patient treated with antithyroid drugs. The origin of the receptors is a female donor with Graves disease. The CDR3 runs from the conserved cysteine through the conserved F or W. D genes are given only for firm matches. Clone size is not always given. Where it is, it says once, few, many or a class for expanded clones.

>TRBJ2-5|TRBD2|few|TRBV14
TGTGCCAGCAGCCAAGACGGGAGGCGGCAGTACGACGAGACCCAGTACTTC
CASSQDGRRQYDETQYF
>TRBJ2-7|.|.|TRBV3-1
TGTGCCAGCAGCCCCGACGGGAGATATTACGAGCAGTACTTC
CASSPDGRYYEQYF
>TRBJ1-1|.|few|TRBV7-9
TGTGCCAGCAGCTTAGGGGGGGGGGCGATTGAAGCTTTCTTT
CASSLGGGAIEAFF
>TRBJ2-7|.|few|TRBV4-1
TGCGCCAGCAGCCAAGTTTACGAACGGCCTGGCGACGAGCAGTACTTC
CASSQVYERPGDEQYF
>TRBJ2-7|TRBD2|many|TRBV28
TGTGCCAGCAGCCCAACGGGGGGAGTTGGCTCCTACGAGCAGTACTTC
CASSPTGGVGSYEQYF
>TRBJ2-7|.|.|TRBV6-6
TGTGCCAGCAGTTACTCGTCCGTGAGCTCCTACGAGCAGTACTTC
CASSYSSVSSYEQYF
>TRBJ1-6|TRBD1|few|TRBV6-2/TRBV6-3
TGTGCCAGCAGTTACTCCTCAGGACAGGGTGGGAATTCACCCCTCCACTTT
CASSYSSGQGGNSPLHF
>TRBJ2-7|TRBD2|many|TRBV12-3/TRBV12-4
TGTGCCAGCAGTTACCGGGTAGCGGGAGATGAGCAGTACTTC
CASSYRVAGDEQYF
>TRBJ2-1|.|.|TRBV7-2
TGTGCCAGCAACCCACGGGAGTACGGCTACAATGAGCAGTTCTTC
CASNPREYGYNEQFF
>TRBJ1-2|TRBD1|many|TRBV11-2
TGTGCCAGCAGCTTAGATCGGGACAGGGGGAACTATGGCTACACCTTC
CASSLDRDRGNYGYTF
>TRBJ1-6|.|many|TRBV7-2
TGTGCCAGCAGCTTAGAAGGACATTCACCCCTCCACTTT
CASSLEGHSPLHF
>TRBJ1-2|.|many|TRBV2
TGTGCCAGCAGTGAATCGGTGGGAGCTAACTATGGCTACACCTTC
CASSESVGANYGYTF
>TRBJ1-6|TRBD1|many|TRBV12-3/TRBV12-4
TGTGCCAGCAGTTCTCTTGGACAGGGGAATTCACCCCTCCACTTT
CASSSLGQGNSPLHF
>TRBJ1-1|.|.|TRBV29-1
TGCAGCGTTGGGGAGAACACTGAAACTTTCTTT
CSVGENTETFF
>TRBJ2-7|TRBD1|many|TRBV20-1
TGCAGTGCTCCGGGACAGCGCTCCTACGAGCAGTACTTC
CSAPGQRSYEQYF
>TRBJ2-7|.|many|TRBV9
TGTGCCAGCAGCGTATCTGGACTGCAAGGCTACGAGCAGTACTTC
CASSVSGLQGYEQYF
>TRBJ2-2|TRBD1|many|TRBV28
TGTGCCAGTCAGGACAGGGGGATCACCGGGGAGCTGTTTTTT
CASQDRGITGELFF
>TRBJ2-1|.|.|TRBV10-3
TGTGCCATCAGTGAGCCTCTCGGGCTCAATGAGCAGTTCTTC
CAISEPLGLNEQFF
>TRBJ1-4|TRBD1|few|TRBV18
TGTGCCAGCTCACCTAGGACAGGGATTAATGAAAAACTGTTTTTT
CASSPRTGINEKLFF
>TRBJ2-7|TRBD2|.|TRBV5-1
TGCGCCAGCAGCTTGGCTAGCGGGAACGAGCAGTACTTC
CASSLASGNEQYF
>TRBJ1-5|.|many|TRBV28
TGTGCCAGCAGTTCCTACCGCAACGAAGGCAGGTATCAGCCCCAGCATTTT
CASSSYRNEGRYQPQHF
>TRBJ2-5|TRBD1|many|TRBV7-8
TGTGCCAGCACGCGGCTGCCCACAGGGGGCGGAGAGACCCAGTACTTC
CASTRLPTGGGETQYF
>TRBJ1-5|.|many|TRBV2
TGTGCCAGCAGTGAAGCAGGCAATCAGCCCCAGCATTTT
CASSEAGNQPQHF
>TRBJ2-7|TRBD1|many|TRBV28
TGTGCCACCGTATGGAGGGACAGGGGCGCCTACGAGCAGTACTTC
CATVWRDRGAYEQYF
>TRBJ2-5|.|few|TRBV4-1
TGCGCCAGCAGTCGAACGACAGCCTACCAAGAGACCCAGTACTTC
CASSRTTAYQETQYF
>TRBJ1-3|.|many|TRBV2
TGTGCCAGCAGTGCGAAGGGCTCTGGAAACACCATATATTTT
CASSAKGSGNTIYF
>TRBJ2-5|TRBD2|few|TRBV9
TGTGCCAGTTCGCCGGGACTAGCGGGATCCCAACAAGAGACCCAGTACTTC
CASSPGLAGSQQETQYF
>TRBJ2-3|.|.|TRBV11-2
TGTGCCAGCAGCTTAGGGTTCAGGGTCAGCACAGATACGCAGTATTTT
CASSLGFRVSTDTQYF
>TRBJ2-4|TRBD2|many|TRBV12-3/TRBV12-4
TGTGCCAGCAGTTTAGCCGCGGGGGAAAACATTCAGTACTTC
CASSLAAGENIQYF
>TRBJ1-2|.|.|TRBV18
TGTGCCAGCTCACCACCGGTTCAGACAACTAACTATGGCTACACCTTC
CASSPPVQTTNYGYTF
>TRBJ1-5|.|.|TRBV18
TGTGCCAGCTCAAACCGGGCCCGGCCGACCAATCAGCCCCAGCATTTT
CASSNRARPTNQPQHF
>TRBJ2-5|.|many|TRBV12-3/TRBV12-4
TGTGCCTCCGGTCAGTTTCGCGAGACCCAGTACTTC
CASGQFRETQYF
>TRBJ1-3|TRBD1|few|TRBV20-1
TGCAGTGCCAGCCTCACAGGGGAAAACACCATATATTTT
CSASLTGENTIYF
>TRBJ2-5|TRBD1|many|TRBV7-9
TGTGCCAGCAGAGCCACAGGGGGCATTTGGGAGACCCAGTACTTC
CASRATGGIWETQYF
>TRBJ1-5|.|many|TRBV7-8
TGTGCCAGCAGCTTAGCGTCGGGGGCTATAGCGTTGGGCAATCAGCCCCAGCATTTT
CASSLASGAIALGNQPQHF
>TRBJ2-7|TRBD1|many|TRBV28
TGTGCCAGCAGTTTGATAGGACAGGGGGTGGTCGAGCAGTACTTC
CASSLIGQGVVEQYF
>TRBJ2-7|.|few|TRBV5-1
TGCGCCAGCAGCTCCGTCCAAACAGGGCGTGGTTACGAGCAGTACTTC
CASSSVQTGRGYEQYF
>TRBJ2-5|.|many|TRBV24-1
TGTGCCACCAGTGATTCCTCAGGGGTGACCCAGTACTTC
CATSDSSGVTQYF
>TRBJ2-1|.|.|TRBV2
TGTGCCAGCAGGGGAGCACTAGAGACCCACAATGAGCAGTTCTTC
CASRGALETHNEQFF
>TRBJ2-7|TRBD2|.|TRBV5-1
TGCGCCAGCAGCTGGGGACTAGCGGGGCCGGCCTACGAGCAGTACTTC
CASSWGLAGPAYEQYF
>TRBJ1-1|.|many|TRBV6-1
TGTGCCAGCAGTGTACGGGTTGTTGAAGCTTTCTTT
CASSVRVVEAFF
>TRBJ2-5|TRBD2|many|TRBV20-1
TGCAGTGCTCCGGGACTAGCGGAAGAGACCCAGTACTTC
CSAPGLAEETQYF
>TRBJ1-2|TRBD1|.|TRBV10-3
TGTGCCACTGGTCCGGGACAGTCCTATGGCTACACCTTC
CATGPGQSYGYTF
>TRBJ1-5|TRBD1|.|TRBV6-2/TRBV6-3
TGTGCCAGCAACTACGGAACCGGGACAGGGGGAAGTCAGCCCCAGCATTTT
CASNYGTGTGGSQPQHF
>TRBJ1-2|TRBD1|.|TRBV19
TGTGCCAGTAGTGTGGGACAGGGTTACGGCTACACCTTC
CASSVGQGYGYTF
>TRBJ2-7|.|.|TRBV15
TGTGCCACCAGCAGCGGACAGCACTCCTACGAGCAGTACTTC
CATSSGQHSYEQYF
>TRBJ1-5|TRBD1|many|TRBV12-3/TRBV12-4
TGTGCCAGCAGTTACGACAGGGTGGATCAGCCCCAGCATTTT
CASSYDRVDQPQHF